This entry lists 4 T cell receptor beta chains sequenced from one sample in a study of control samples from healthy donors and cancer patients. Only in-frame clones appear in the TCRdb table, and some are missing; sequencing was by immunoSEQ multiplex PCR. The sample shows 150,000 to 200,000 clones, 90% to 95% of them seen only once. The sample taken for sequencing was blood. The receptors were gathered from a man between 25 and 39 years old in good health.

J is TRBJ2-1 and V is TRBV7-8, with 8 bases matching TRBD2. Germline-derived CDR1 and CDR2 are SGHVS and FQNEAQ. The junction had 9 bases not matched to a gene; V was cut back by 5 bases and J by 0 bases. This CDR3 is built from 17 residues. CDR3 bases: TGTGCCAGCAGCCTGGGGAACGCGGGGGGCTCCTACAATGAGCAGTTCTTC. Translation gives CASSLGNAGGSYNEQFF. The full variable domain, rest sourced from reference TRBV7-8 and TRBJ2-1, is GAGVSQSPRYKVAKRGQDVALRCDPISGHVSLFWYQQALGQGPEFLTYFQNEAQLDKSGLPSDRFFAERPEGSVSTLKIQRTQQEDSAVYLCASSLGNAGGSYNEQFFGPGTRLTVL.

V is TRBV7-2 and J is TRBJ1-6; 7 bases are shared with TRBD1. This CDR3 region has 17 residues. The V and J ends lost 4 bases and 0 bases, in that order; junction bases with no gene match: 6. Per germline, CDR1 SGHTA and CDR2 FQGNSA. CDR3 region: CASSSTGARSYNSPLHF. The CDR3 coding sequence is TGTGCCAGCAGCTCCACAGGGGCGCGCTCCTATAATTCACCCCTCCACTTT.

The V call is TRBV5-1, the J call TRBJ1-1; D ambiguous. The germline gives CDR1 SGHRS, CDR2 YFSETQ. The V end lost 0 bases, the J end lost 8 bases, and 11 bases lay between the germline ends. The CDR3 is made up of 13 amino acids. CDR3 DNA: TGCGCCAGCAGCTTGGGCGACATTAGAGAAGCTTTCTTT. It encodes CASSLGDIREAFF.

This chain links TRBV12-5 with TRBJ2-2; D could derive from TRBD1 or TRBD2 (6 bases each). Germline V gene data show CDR1 as LGHNT and CDR2 as FRNRAP. V was trimmed by 1 base and J by 4 bases, leaving 10 bases between them. CDR3 length: 15 amino acids. The chain's CDR3 is CASGLAGAGTGELFF. Here the CDR3 DNA reads TGTGCTAGTGGTTTGGCGGGGGCGGGCACCGGGGAGCTGTTTTTT. The full variable domain, in which reference TRBV12-5 and TRBJ2-2 provide the parts outside the CDR3, is DARVTQTPRHKVTEMGQEVTMRCQPILGHNTVFWYRQTMMQGLELLAYFRNRAPLDDSGMPKDRFSAEMPDATLATLKIQPSEPRDSAVYFCASGLAGAGTGELFFGEGSRLTVL.